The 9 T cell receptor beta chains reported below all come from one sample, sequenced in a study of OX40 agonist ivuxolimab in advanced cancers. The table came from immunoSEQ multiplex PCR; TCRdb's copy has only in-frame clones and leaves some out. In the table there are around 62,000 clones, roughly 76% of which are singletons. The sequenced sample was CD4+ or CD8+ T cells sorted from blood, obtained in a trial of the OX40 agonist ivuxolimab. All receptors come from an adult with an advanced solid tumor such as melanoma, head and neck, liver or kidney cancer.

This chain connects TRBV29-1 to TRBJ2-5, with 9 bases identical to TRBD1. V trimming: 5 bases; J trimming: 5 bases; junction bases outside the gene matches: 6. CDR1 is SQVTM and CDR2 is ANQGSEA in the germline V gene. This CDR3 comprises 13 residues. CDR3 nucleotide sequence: TGCAGCGTTCACCGGACAGGGGACGAGACCCAGTACTTC. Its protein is CSVHRTGDETQYF.

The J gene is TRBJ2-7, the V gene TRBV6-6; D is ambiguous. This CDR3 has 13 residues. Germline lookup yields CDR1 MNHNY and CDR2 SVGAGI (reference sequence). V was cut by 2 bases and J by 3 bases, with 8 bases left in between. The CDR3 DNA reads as TGTGCCAGCAGTTACCATCTTTACTACGAGCAGTACTTC. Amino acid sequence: CASSYHLYYEQYF.

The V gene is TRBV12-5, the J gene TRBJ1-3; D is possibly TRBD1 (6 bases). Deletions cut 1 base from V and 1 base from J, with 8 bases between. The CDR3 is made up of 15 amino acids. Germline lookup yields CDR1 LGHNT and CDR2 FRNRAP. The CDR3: CASGLETGSGNTIYF. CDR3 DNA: TGTGCTAGTGGTTTGGAAACAGGGTCTGGAAACACCATATATTTT.

The CDR3, as DNA: TGTGCCAGCAGCGGCCCGAGGACCACTGAAGCTTTCTTT. It codes for CASSGPRTTEAFF. V and J are TRBV7-8 and TRBJ1-1, with D unresolved. CDR3 size: 13 residues. V shed 5 bases and J shed 4 bases, with 11 bases lying between them. From germline, CDR1 is SGHVS and CDR2 FQNEAQ.

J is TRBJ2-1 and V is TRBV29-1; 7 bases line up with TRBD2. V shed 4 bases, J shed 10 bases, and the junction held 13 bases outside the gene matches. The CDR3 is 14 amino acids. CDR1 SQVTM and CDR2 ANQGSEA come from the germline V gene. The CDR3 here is CSVGVAGESGEQFF. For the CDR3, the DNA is TGCAGCGTTGGTGTGGCGGGAGAGTCAGGCGAGCAGTTCTTC.

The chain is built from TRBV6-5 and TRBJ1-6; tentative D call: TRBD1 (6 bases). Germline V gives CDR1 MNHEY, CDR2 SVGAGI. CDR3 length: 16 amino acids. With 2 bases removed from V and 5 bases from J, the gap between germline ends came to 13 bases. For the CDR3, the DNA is TGTGCCAGCAGTTACGCGGGGGGGCGCAATAATTCACCCCTCCACTTT. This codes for CASSYAGGRNNSPLHF.

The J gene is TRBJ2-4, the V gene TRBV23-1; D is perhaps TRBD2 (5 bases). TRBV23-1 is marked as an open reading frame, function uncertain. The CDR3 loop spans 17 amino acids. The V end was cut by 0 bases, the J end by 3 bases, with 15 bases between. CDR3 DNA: TGCGCCAGCAGTCAATCGGTCGGGAAGTCCAACAAAAACATTCAGTACTTC. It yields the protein CASSQSVGKSNKNIQYF.

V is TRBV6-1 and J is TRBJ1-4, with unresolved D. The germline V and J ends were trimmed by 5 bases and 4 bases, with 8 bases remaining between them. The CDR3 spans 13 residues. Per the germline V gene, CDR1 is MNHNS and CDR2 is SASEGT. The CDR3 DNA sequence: TGTGCCAGCAGTTTAGCTATTAATGAAAAACTGTTTTTT. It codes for CASSLAINEKLFF.

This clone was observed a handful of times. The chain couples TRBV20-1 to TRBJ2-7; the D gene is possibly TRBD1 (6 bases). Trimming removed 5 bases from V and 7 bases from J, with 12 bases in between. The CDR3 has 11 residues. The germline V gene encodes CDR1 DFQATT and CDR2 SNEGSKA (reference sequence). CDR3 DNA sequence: TGCAGTGCTTACGACAGGTGGGAGCAGTACTTC. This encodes CSAYDRWEQYF.